These 5 T cell receptor beta chains came from one sample sequenced in a study of blood T cell repertoires in COVID-19. Sequencing was performed with immunoSEQ multiplex PCR; in TCRdb, only in-frame clones are kept and a portion is missing. The sample has under 250,000 clones, over 65% seen once. The sequencing sample was made of PBMCs or T cells enriched from blood (not recorded which). These receptors were obtained from a woman in her sixties or seventies who had recovered from COVID-19.

This sequence joins TRBV5-1 and TRBJ2-3, with 12 positions matching TRBD2. Germline V lookup: CDR1 SGHRS, CDR2 YFSETQ. The CDR3 is 17 amino acids. V was clipped by 0 bases and J by 1 base; unmatched bases: 3. The CDR3 here is CASSLDRTSGGTDTQYF. The CDR3 DNA follows: TGCGCCAGCAGCTTGGACCGGACTAGCGGGGGCACAGATACGCAGTATTTT.

This clone was seen only a few times. The chain uses TRBV11-2 and TRBJ1-3; no clear D gene. Per germline, CDR1 SGHAT and CDR2 FQNNGV. With 1 base removed from V and 1 base from J, the gap between germline ends came to 8 bases. The CDR3 extends over 15 amino acids. CDR3 protein: CASSLVSTSGNTIYF. The DNA of the CDR3 is TGTGCCAGCAGCTTAGTATCGACTTCTGGAAACACCATATATTTT.

V and J are TRBV29-1 and TRBJ1-4; TRBD1 matches at 7 bases. V lost 7 bases and J lost 1; bases outside the gene matches: 9. The CDR3 has 15 amino acids. Germline CDR1 SQVTM, CDR2 ANQGSEA. CDR3 sequence: CSAATGLRTNEKLFF. The CDR3 DNA reads as TGCAGCGCCGCGACAGGGTTGAGAACTAATGAAAAACTGTTTTTT. The complete variable domain, with remaining parts taken from reference TRBV29-1 and TRBJ1-4, reads SAVISQKPSRDICQRGTSLTIQCQVDSQVTMMFWYRQQPGQSLTLIATANQGSEATYESGFVIDKFPISRPNLTFSTLTVSNMSPEDSSIYLCSAATGLRTNEKLFFGSGTQLSVL.

The V and J genes are TRBV5-4 and TRBJ2-5, with 7 bases identical to TRBD1. J lost 5 bases, V lost 5 bases, and 9 bases had no gene match. The CDR3 length is 14 residues. Germline CDR1 is SGHNT and CDR2 is YYREEE (reference sequence). As DNA, the CDR3 is TGTGCCAGCAGTTACAACAGGGGTCGGGAGACCCAGTACTTC. Its protein product is CASSYNRGRETQYF. The entire variable domain, with the rest obtained from reference TRBV5-4 and TRBJ2-5, is as follows: ETGVTQSPTHLIKTRGQQVTLRCSSQSGHNTVSWYQQALGQGPQFIFQYYREEENGRGNFPPRFSGLQFPNYSSELNVNALELDDSALYLCASSYNRGRETQYFGPGTRLLVL.

This clone was seen only a few times. The chain combines TRBV6-5 with TRBJ1-1, with D unclear. CDR1 and CDR2 from the germline V gene are MNHEY and SVGAGI. This CDR3 has 12 residues. V was clipped by 6 bases and J by 4 bases, with 9 bases between them. The CDR3 sequence is CASRVGGTEAFF. The CDR3 nucleotides are TGTGCCAGCAGGGTCGGAGGCACTGAAGCTTTCTTT.